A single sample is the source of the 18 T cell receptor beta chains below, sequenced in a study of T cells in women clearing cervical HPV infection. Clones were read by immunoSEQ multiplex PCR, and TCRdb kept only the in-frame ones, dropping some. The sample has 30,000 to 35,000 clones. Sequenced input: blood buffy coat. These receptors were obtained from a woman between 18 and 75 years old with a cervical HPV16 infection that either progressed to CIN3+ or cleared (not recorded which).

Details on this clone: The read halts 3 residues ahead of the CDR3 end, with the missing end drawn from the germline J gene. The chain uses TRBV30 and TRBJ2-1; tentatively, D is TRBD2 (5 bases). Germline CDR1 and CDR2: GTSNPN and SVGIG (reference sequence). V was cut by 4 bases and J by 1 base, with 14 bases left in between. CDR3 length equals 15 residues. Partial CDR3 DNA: TGTGCCTGGAATCCGGACCAGCGGTCCTACAATGAG. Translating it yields CAWNPDQRSYNE. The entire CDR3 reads CAWNPDQRSYNEQFF.

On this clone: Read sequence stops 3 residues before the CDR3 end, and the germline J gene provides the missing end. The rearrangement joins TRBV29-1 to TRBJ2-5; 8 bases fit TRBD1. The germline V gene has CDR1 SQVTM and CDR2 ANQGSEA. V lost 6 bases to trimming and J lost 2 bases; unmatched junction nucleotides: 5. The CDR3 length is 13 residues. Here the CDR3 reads CSVPRTGQETQYF. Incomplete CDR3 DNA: TGCAGCGTCCCCAGGACAGGGCAAGAGACC.

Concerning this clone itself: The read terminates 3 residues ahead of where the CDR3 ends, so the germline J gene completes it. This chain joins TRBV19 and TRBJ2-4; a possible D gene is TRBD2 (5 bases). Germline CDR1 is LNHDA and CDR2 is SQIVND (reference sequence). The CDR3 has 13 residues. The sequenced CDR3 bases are TGTGCCAGTAGTATCGGGGAAAACTATGGT. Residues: CASSIGENYG. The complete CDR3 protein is CASSIGENYGQYF. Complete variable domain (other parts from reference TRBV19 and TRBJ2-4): DGGITQSPKYLFRKEGQNVTLSCEQNLNHDAMYWYRQDPGQGLRLIYYSQIVNDFQKGDIAEGYSVSREKKESFPLTVTSAQKNPTAFYLCASSIGENYGQYFGAGTRLSVL.

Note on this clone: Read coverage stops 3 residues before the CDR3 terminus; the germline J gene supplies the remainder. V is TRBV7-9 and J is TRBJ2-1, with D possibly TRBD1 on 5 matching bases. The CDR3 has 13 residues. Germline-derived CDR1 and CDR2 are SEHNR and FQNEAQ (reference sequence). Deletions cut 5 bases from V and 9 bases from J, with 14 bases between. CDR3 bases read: TGTGCCAGCAGCCAGGGTGGGGTGAGTGAG. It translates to CASSQGGVSE. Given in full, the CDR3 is CASSQGGVSEQFF.

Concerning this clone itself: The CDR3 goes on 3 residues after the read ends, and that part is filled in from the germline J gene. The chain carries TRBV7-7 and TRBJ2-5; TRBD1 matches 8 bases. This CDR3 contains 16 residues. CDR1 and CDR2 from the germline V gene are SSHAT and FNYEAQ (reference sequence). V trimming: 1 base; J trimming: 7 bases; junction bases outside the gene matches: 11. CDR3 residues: CASSLEAGGTSGTQYF. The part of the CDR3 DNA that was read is TGTGCCAGCAGCTTAGAGGCAGGGGGCACCTCCGGGACC.

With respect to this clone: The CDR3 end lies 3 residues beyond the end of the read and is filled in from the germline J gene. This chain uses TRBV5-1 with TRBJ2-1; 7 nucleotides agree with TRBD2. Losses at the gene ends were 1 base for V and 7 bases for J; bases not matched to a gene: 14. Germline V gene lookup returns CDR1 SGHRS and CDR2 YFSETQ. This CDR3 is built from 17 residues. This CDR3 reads CASSLSPSGILPNEQFF. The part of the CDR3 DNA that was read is TGCGCCAGCAGCTTGTCGCCTAGCGGAATACTCCCAAATGAG.

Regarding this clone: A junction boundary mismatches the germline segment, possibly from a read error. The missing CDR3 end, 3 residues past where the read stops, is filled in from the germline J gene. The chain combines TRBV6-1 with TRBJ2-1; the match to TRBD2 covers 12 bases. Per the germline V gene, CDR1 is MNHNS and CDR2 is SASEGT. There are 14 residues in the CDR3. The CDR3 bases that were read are TGTGCCAGCAGGGAAGGACTAGCGGGGAATGAG. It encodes CASREGLAGNE. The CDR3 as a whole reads CASREGLAGNEQFF.

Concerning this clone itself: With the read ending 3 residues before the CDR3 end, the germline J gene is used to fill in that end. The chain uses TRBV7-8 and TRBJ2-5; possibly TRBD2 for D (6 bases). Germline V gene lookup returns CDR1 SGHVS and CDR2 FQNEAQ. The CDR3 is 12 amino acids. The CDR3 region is CASSPGGKTQYF. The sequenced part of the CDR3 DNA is TGTGCCAGCAGCCCCGGGGGAAAAACC. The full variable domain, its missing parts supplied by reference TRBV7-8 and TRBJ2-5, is GAGVSQSPRYKVAKRGQDVALRCDPISGHVSLFWYQQALGQGPEFLTYFQNEAQLDKSGLPSDRFFAERPEGSVSTLKIQRTQQEDSAVYLCASSPGGKTQYFGPGTRLLVL.

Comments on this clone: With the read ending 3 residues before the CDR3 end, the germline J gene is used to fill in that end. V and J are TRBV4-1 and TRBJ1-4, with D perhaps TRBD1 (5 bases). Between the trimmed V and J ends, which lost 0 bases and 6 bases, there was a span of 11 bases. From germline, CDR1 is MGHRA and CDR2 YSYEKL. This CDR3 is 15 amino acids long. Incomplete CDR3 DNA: TGCGCCAGCAGCCAAGATTGGAAACAGGATGAAAAA. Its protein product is CASSQDWKQDEK. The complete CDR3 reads CASSQDWKQDEKLFF.

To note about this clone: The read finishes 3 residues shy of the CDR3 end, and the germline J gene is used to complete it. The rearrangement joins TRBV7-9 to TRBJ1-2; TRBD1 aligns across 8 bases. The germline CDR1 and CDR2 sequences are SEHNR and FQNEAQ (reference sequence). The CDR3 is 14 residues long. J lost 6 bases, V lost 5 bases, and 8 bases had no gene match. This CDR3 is CASSGMTGAHGYTF. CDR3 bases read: TGTGCCAGCAGCGGGATGACAGGGGCGCATGGC.

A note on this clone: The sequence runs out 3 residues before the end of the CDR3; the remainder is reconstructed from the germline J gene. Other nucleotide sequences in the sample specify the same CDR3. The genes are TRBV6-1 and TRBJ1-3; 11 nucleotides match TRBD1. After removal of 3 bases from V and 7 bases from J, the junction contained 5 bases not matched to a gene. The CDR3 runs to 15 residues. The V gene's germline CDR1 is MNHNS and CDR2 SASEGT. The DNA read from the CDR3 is TGTGCCAGCAGTGACCGGGACAGGGGGATGAACACC. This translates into CASSDRDRGMNT. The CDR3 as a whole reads CASSDRDRGMNTIYF.

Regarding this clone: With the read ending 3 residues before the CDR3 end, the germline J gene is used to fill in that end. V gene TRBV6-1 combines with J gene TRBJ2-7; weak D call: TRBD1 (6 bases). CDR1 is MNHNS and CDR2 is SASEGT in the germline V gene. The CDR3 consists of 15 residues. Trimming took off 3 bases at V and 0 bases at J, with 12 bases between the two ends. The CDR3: CASSEGHWNSYEQYF. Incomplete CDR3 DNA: TGTGCCAGCAGTGAGGGACATTGGAACTCCTACGAG.

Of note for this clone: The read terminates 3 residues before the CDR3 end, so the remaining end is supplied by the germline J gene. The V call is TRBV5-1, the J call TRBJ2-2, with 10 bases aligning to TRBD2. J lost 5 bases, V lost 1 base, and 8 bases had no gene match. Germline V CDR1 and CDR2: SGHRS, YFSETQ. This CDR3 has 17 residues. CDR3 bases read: TGCGCCAGCAGCTTGAGCCTAGCGGGAGTAGGTACCGGGGAG. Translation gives CASSLSLAGVGTGE. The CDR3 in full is CASSLSLAGVGTGELFF.

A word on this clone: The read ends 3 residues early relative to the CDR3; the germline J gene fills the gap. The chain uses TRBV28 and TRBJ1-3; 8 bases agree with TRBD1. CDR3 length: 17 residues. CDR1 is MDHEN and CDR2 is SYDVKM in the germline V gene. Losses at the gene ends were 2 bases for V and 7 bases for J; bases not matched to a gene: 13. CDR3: CASSLTRYRGSSNTIYF. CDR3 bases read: TGTGCCAGCAGTTTAACCAGATACAGGGGGTCAAGTAACACC.

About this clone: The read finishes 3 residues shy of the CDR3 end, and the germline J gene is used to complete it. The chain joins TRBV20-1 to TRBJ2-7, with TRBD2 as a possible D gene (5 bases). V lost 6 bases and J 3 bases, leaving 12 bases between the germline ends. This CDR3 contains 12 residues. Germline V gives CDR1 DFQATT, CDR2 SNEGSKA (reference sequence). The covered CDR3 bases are TGCAGTGCCTTGCTAGCAGGCTACGAG. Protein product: CSALLAGYE. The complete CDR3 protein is CSALLAGYEQYF.

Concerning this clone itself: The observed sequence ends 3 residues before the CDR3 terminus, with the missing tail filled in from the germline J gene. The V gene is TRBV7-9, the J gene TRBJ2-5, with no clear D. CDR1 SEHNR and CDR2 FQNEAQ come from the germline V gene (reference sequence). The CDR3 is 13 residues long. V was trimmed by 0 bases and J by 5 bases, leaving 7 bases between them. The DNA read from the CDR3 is TGTGCCAGCAGCTTAGCAGGGTTGGAGACC. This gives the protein CASSLAGLET. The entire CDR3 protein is CASSLAGLETQYF.

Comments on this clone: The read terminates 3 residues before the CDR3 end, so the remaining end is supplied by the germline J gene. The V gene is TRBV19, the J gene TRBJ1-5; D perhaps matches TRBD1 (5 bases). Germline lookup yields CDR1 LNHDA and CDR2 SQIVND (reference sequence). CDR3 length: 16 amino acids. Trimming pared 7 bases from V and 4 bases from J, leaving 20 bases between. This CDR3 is CASTSIHGGENQPQHF. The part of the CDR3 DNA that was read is TGTGCCAGTACTAGTATCCATGGGGGGGAGAATCAGCCC.

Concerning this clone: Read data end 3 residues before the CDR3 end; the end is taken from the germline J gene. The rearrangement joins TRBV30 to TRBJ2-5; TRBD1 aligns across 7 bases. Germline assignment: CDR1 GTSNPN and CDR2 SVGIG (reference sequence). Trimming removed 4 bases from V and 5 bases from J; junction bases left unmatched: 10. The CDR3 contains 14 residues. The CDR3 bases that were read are TGTGCCTGGACTACCAACAGGGGTTTGGAGACC. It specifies CAWTTNRGLET. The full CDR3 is CAWTTNRGLETQYF.